Below, 21 T cell receptor beta chains from the same sample are listed, as sequenced in a study of shared clonotypes between healthy human individuals. Generated by immunoSEQ multiplex PCR, the TCRdb table keeps only in-frame clones and is missing some. The sample holds about 92,000 clones; almost 70% are singletons and the top ten take approximately 50%. The source material was memory CD8+ T cells sorted from blood. Stated subset: CD45RO+ cells pooled with CCR7-negative TemRA cells. Receptors originate from a man younger than 40 in good health.

J is TRBJ1-2 and V is TRBV6-1; D gene unclear. The CDR3 has 16 amino acids. Germline CDR1 and CDR2: MNHNS and SASEGT. Trimming cost V 3 bases and J 4 bases, with 18 bases left between them. The CDR3 DNA follows: TGTGCCAGCAGTGACTATGGATGTAGAAAGACCTATGGCTACACCTTC. It is translated as CASSDYGCRKTYGYTF.

This clone was counted between two and nine times. The genes are TRBV7-6 and TRBJ2-7; tentative D call: TRBD2 (6 bases). The CDR3 sequence is 16 residues long. V shed 1 base and J shed 3 bases, with 16 bases lying between them. The germline CDR1 and CDR2 sequences are SGHVS and FNYEAQ. The CDR3 sequence is CASSLEPGRGIYEQYF. The CDR3 nucleotides are TGTGCCAGCAGCTTAGAACCGGGACGGGGGATCTACGAGCAGTACTTC.

The chain recombines TRBV28 with TRBJ2-7; the D gene could be TRBD1 or TRBD2 (5 bases each). The CDR3 sequence is 12 residues long. Germline CDR1 reads MDHEN; CDR2 reads SYDVKM. The V end lost 10 bases, the J end lost 2 bases, and 12 bases lay between the germline ends. Here the CDR3 reads CAIGTRPYEQYF. The CDR3 DNA follows: TGTGCCATTGGGACGAGGCCCTACGAGCAGTACTTC.

The CDR3, as DNA: TGCGCCAGCAGCTCTTGGATTTGGGAGGCTAGCGGGACCTACGAGCAGTACTTC. Translating it yields CASSSWIWEASGTYEQYF. The rearrangement links TRBV5-1 to TRBJ2-7; 9 nucleotides line up with TRBD2. Germline CDR1 is SGHRS and CDR2 is YFSETQ. The CDR3 covers 18 residues. J was trimmed by 2 bases and V by 3 bases; bases with no gene match: 15.

This clone was picked up one time. The chain is built from TRBV9 and TRBJ2-6; D ambiguous. This CDR3 comprises 16 residues. V dropped 1 base and J dropped 2 bases, with 10 bases sitting between them. From germline, CDR1 is SGDLS and CDR2 YYNGEE. The CDR3 loop reads CASSVPDLAGANVLTF. DNA for the CDR3: TGTGCCAGCAGCGTACCCGACTTGGCTGGGGCCAACGTCCTGACTTTC.

The chain recombines TRBV5-1 with TRBJ2-7; D remains ambiguous. Germline V gene data show CDR1 as SGHRS and CDR2 as YFSETQ. This CDR3 has 14 amino acids. V lost 4 bases to trimming and J lost 0 bases, with 11 bases between them. CDR3: CASSPDAHSYEQYF. As DNA, the CDR3 is TGCGCCAGCAGCCCGGACGCCCACTCCTACGAGCAGTACTTC.

This chain connects TRBV27 to TRBJ2-7; D is undetermined. The CDR3 covers 18 residues. V was trimmed by 0 bases and J by 2 bases, leaving 20 bases between them. Germline CDR1 reads MNHEY; CDR2 reads SMNVEV (reference sequence). This CDR3 reads CASSLSGGVSRPTYEQYF. The CDR3 coding sequence is TGTGCCAGCAGTTTATCTGGTGGTGTATCGCGCCCCACCTACGAGCAGTACTTC.

The J gene is TRBJ2-2, the V gene TRBV29-1; D may be TRBD1 or TRBD2 (7 bases each). Germline CDR1 and CDR2: SQVTM and ANQGSEA. Trimming removed 7 bases at V and 5 bases at J, with 20 bases between. CDR3 length: 15 amino acids. The DNA of the CDR3 is TGCAGCGCATCATCAGGGGGGGGGATGACCGGGGAGCTGTTTTTT. Its protein product is CSASSGGGMTGELFF.

V usage is TRBV5-4 and J usage is TRBJ2-7; no definite D call. Germline CDR1 SGHNT, CDR2 YYREEE (reference sequence). V dropped 0 bases and J dropped 3 bases, with 7 bases sitting between them. The CDR3 totals 13 residues. The CDR3 DNA reads TGTGCCAGCAGCTTGGAGGCAGACTACGAGCAGTACTTC. Translated: CASSLEADYEQYF. The whole variable domain, filled in from reference TRBV5-4 and TRBJ2-7, reads ETGVTQSPTHLIKTRGQQVTLRCSSQSGHNTVSWYQQALGQGPQFIFQYYREEENGRGNFPPRFSGLQFPNYSSELNVNALELDDSALYLCASSLEADYEQYFGPGTRLTVT.

The genes are TRBV18 and TRBJ2-2; 7 bases align to TRBD1. The CDR3 length is 15 residues. V shed 5 bases, J shed 4 bases, and the junction held 7 bases outside the gene matches. Germline V gene lookup returns CDR1 KGHSH and CDR2 LQKENI. In nucleotides, the CDR3 is TGTGCCAGCTCAGCGACAGGGAAGAGCACCGGGGAGCTGTTTTTT. It codes for CASSATGKSTGELFF.

The chain couples TRBV27 to TRBJ2-1; maybe TRBD2 (5 bases). The length of the CDR3 is 17 residues. Trimming stripped 0 bases from V and 0 bases from J, with 12 bases between. CDR1 and CDR2 from the germline V gene are MNHEY and SMNVEV (reference sequence). CDR3 DNA: TGTGCCAGCAGTTTATCTAGGCCGGGATACTCCTACAATGAGCAGTTCTTC. Its protein product is CASSLSRPGYSYNEQFF.

The CDR3 loop reads CASKDGSPYNEQFF. The CDR3 coding sequence is TGTGCCAGCAAGGATGGTAGCCCCTACAATGAGCAGTTCTTC. V usage is TRBV2 and J usage is TRBJ2-1; D unclear. The CDR3 is made up of 14 amino acids. Trimming took off 7 bases at V and 2 bases at J, with 12 bases between the two ends. The V gene's germline CDR1 is SNHLY and CDR2 FYNNEI.

V is TRBV25-1 and J is TRBJ2-2, with TRBD2 identical over 7 bases. Germline CDR1 reads MGHDK; CDR2 reads SYGVNS. CDR3 length equals 17 residues. V shed 0 bases and J 6 bases; nucleotides not matched to a gene: 10. CDR3 protein: CASSEYGGGPAAGELFF. Written as DNA, the CDR3 is TGTGCCAGCAGTGAATACGGGGGAGGGCCGGCGGCCGGGGAGCTGTTTTTT.

This chain uses TRBV5-1 with TRBJ2-7; possible D gene TRBD2, 5 bases. This CDR3 is 15 amino acids long. Germline V lookup: CDR1 SGHRS, CDR2 YFSETQ. The germline V and J ends were trimmed by 1 base and 2 bases, with 13 bases remaining between them. The CDR3: CASSLLEGHTYEQYF. The CDR3 DNA sequence: TGCGCCAGCAGCTTGCTCGAGGGCCATACCTACGAGCAGTACTTC.

Details on this clone: This sequence may be a read error, since a much larger clone differs from it by one base. The chain employs TRBV6-4 and TRBJ2-1; 10 bases match TRBD2. Germline V gene data show CDR1 as MRHNA and CDR2 as SNTAGT. This CDR3 has 15 residues. The CDR3 DNA reads as TGTGCCAGCAGTCCTAGCGGGAGCCTTCACAATAAGCAGTTCTTC. Protein sequence: CASSPSGSLHNKQFF.

Here the CDR3 reads CASSLTRPGSYEQYF. The CDR3 DNA reads TGCGCCAGCAGCTTGACGCGACCAGGGTCCTACGAGCAGTACTTC. The V gene is TRBV5-1, the J gene TRBJ2-7; TRBD1 might be the D (5 bases). CDR3 length equals 15 residues. V was shortened by 1 base and J by 1 base, with 12 bases between the two germline ends. The germline V gene has CDR1 SGHRS and CDR2 YFSETQ.

There are a few counts of this clone. V usage is TRBV15 and J usage is TRBJ2-5, with D perhaps TRBD2 (6 bases). CDR3 length: 15 residues. V dropped 4 bases and J dropped 5 bases, with 17 bases sitting between them. CDR1 is LNHNV, CDR2 YYDKDF, per germline (reference sequence). CDR3 region: CATSTGSLGGETQYF. The CDR3 DNA sequence: TGTGCCACCAGCACCGGGAGTCTAGGTGGGGAGACCCAGTACTTC.

The CDR3 loop reads CATSRVHANNEQFF. CDR3 nucleotides: TGTGCCACCAGCAGAGTTCACGCAAACAATGAGCAGTTCTTC. V usage is TRBV15 and J usage is TRBJ2-1; D not certain. Looked up from germline, CDR1 is LNHNV and CDR2 is YYDKDF (reference sequence). This CDR3 is built from 14 residues. V was trimmed by 1 base and J by 5 bases, leaving 9 bases between them.

This clone was counted between two and nine times. This sequence joins TRBV28 and TRBJ2-4, with TRBD2 matching 15 bases. The junction had 4 bases not matched to a gene; V was cut back by 6 bases and J by 7 bases. Germline V gene lookup returns CDR1 MDHEN and CDR2 SYDVKM. The CDR3 is 15 residues long. The CDR3 loop is CASRWTSGRGNIQYF. In nucleotides, the CDR3 is TGTGCCAGCAGATGGACTAGCGGGAGGGGGAACATTCAGTACTTC.

The sample holds many counts of this clone. The V gene is TRBV28, the J gene TRBJ2-7; D is possibly TRBD1 (5 bases). Germline CDR1 reads MDHEN; CDR2 reads SYDVKM. Between the trimmed V and J ends, which lost 5 bases and 6 bases, there was a span of 11 bases. This CDR3 contains 12 residues. The CDR3 here is CASSPLQGEQYF. The CDR3 DNA reads as TGTGCCAGCAGTCCACTCCAGGGCGAGCAGTACTTC.

CDR3 amino acids: CASSLMGNTEAFF. The CDR3 DNA follows: TGTGCCAGCAGCTTGATGGGGAACACTGAAGCTTTCTTT. This rearrangement joins TRBV5-8 to TRBJ1-1, with D unclear. Trimming left V 1 base short and J 1 base short, with 5 bases between. This CDR3 has 13 amino acids. The V gene's germline CDR1 is SGHTS and CDR2 YDEGEE.